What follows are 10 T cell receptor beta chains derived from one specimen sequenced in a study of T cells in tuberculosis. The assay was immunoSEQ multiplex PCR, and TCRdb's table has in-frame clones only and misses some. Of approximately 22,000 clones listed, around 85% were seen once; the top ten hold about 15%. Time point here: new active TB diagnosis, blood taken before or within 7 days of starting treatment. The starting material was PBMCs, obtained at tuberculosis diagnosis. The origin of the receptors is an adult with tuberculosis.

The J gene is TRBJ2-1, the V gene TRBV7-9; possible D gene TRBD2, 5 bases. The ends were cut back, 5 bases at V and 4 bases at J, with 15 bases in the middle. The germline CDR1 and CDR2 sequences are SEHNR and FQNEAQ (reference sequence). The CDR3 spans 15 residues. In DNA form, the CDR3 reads TGTGCCAGCAGCCCCACTAGTGTCTTTTACAATGAGCAGTTCTTC. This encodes CASSPTSVFYNEQFF.

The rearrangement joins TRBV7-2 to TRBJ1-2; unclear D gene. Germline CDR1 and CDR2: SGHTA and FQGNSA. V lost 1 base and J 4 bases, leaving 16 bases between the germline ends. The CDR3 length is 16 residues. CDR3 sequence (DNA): TGTGCCAGCAGCTTAGAAAGCACTTTGAGGCCCTATGGCTACACCTTC. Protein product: CASSLESTLRPYGYTF. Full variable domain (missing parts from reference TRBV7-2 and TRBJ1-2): GAGVSQSPSNKVTEKGKDVELRCDPISGHTALYWYRQSLGQGLEFLIYFQGNSAPDKSGLPSDRFSAERTGGSVSTLTIQRTQQEDSAVYLCASSLESTLRPYGYTFGSGTRLTVV.

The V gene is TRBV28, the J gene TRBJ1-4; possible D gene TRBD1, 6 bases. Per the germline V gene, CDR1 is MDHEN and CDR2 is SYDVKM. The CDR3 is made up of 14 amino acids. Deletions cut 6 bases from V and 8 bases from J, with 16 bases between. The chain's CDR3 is CASSPFDRREKLFF. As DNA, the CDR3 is TGTGCCAGCAGCCCATTCGACAGGAGGGAAAAACTGTTTTTT.

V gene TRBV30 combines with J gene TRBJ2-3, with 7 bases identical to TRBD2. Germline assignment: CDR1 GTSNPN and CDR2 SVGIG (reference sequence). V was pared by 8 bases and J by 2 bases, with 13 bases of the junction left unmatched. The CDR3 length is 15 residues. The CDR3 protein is CAIWRGGGSTDTQYF. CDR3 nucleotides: TGTGCCATATGGAGGGGCGGGGGATCCACAGATACGCAGTATTTT. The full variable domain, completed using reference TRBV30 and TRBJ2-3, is SQTIHQWPATLVQPVGSPLSLECTVEGTSNPNLYWYRQAAGRGLQLLFYSVGIGQISSEVPQNLSASRPQDRQFILSSKKLLLSDSGFYLCAIWRGGGSTDTQYFGPGTRLTVL.

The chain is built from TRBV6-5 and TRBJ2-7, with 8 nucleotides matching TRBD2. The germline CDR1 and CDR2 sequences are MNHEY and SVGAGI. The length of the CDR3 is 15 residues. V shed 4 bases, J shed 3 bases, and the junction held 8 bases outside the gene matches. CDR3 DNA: TGTGCCAGCAGTTTCCTCGGGGGGGGCTTCTACGAGCAGTACTTC. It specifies CASSFLGGGFYEQYF.

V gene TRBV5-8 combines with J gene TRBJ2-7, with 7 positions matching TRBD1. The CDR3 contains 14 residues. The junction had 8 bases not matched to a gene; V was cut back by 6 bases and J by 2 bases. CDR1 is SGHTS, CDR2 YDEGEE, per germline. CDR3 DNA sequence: TGTGCCAGCACCCCGGACAGGCCTGCCTACGAGCAGTACTTC. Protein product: CASTPDRPAYEQYF. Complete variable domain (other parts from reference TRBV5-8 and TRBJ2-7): EAGVTQSPTHLIKTRGQQATLRCSPISGHTSVYWYQQALGLGLQFLLWYDEGEERNRGNFPPRFSGRQFPNYSSELNVNALELEDSALYLCASTPDRPAYEQYFGPGTRLTVT.

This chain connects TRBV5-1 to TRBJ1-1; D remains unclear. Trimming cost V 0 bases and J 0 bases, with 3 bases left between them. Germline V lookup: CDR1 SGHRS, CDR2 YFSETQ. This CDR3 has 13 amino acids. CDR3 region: CASSLGVNTEAFF. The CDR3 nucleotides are TGCGCCAGCAGCTTGGGAGTGAACACTGAAGCTTTCTTT.

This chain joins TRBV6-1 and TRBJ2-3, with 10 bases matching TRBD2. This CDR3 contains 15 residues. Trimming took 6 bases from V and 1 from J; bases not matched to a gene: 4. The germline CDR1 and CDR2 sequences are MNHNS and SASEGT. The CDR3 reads CASSAGTSGTDTQYF. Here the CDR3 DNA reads TGTGCCAGCAGCGCCGGGACTAGCGGCACAGATACGCAGTATTTT.

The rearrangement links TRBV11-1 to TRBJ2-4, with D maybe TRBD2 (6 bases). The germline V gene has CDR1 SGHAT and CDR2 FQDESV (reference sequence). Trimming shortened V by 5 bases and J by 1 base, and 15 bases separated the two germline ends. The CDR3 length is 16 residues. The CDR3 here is CASSPNAGTAKNIQYF. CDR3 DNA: TGTGCCAGCAGCCCAAACGCCGGGACTGCCAAAAACATTCAGTACTTC. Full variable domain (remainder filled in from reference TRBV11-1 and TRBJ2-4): EAEVAQSPRYKITEKSQAVAFWCDPISGHATLYWYRQILGQGPELLVQFQDESVVDDSQLPKDRFSAERLKGVDSTLKIQPAELGDSAMYLCASSPNAGTAKNIQYFGAGTRLSVL.

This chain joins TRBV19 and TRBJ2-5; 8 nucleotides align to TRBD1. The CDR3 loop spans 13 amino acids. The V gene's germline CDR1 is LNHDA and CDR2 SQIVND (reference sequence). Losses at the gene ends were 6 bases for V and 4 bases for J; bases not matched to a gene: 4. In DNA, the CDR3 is TGTGCCAGTAGCTACAGGGGGAGAGAGACCCAGTACTTC. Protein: CASSYRGRETQYF.